Each of the 26 T cell receptor beta chains below was sequenced from the same sample in a study of human T cells and chemical hapten exposure. Time point defined: patch test 2, 6 weeks after DPC sensitization. Described treatment: therapeutic diphenylcyclopropenone sensitization with weekly scalp DPC. TCRdb fed the RACE reads into MiXCR, producing one record per CDR3 protein. The sample consists of about 73,000 distinct CDR3 sequences, 8.5% of them appearing once. The sequencing used whole blood, collected in connection with sensitization to the hapten diphenylcyclopropenone (DPC). Receptors originate from a woman between 50 and 59 years old with alopecia areata. Some clones in this sample may be carry-over from other donors' samples.

This clonotype was observed a few times. The chain carries TRBV14 and TRBJ1-2; D is perhaps TRBD1 (5 bases). The V end was cut by 4 bases, the J end by 4 bases, with 10 bases between. Germline V CDR1 and CDR2: SGHDN, FVKESK. CDR3 length equals 13 residues. CDR3 in amino acids: CASSLGRTYGYTF. The CDR3 region has the DNA TGTGCCAGCAGCCTGGGACGGACCTATGGCTACACCTTC.

This clonotype was picked up many times. The genes are TRBV12-3 or TRBV12-4 and TRBJ2-3; D gene uncertain. V was pared by 1 base and J by 0 bases, with 8 bases between. CDR3 size: 15 residues. DNA of the CDR3: TGTGCCAGCAGTTTAGGGCTCTCTAGCACAGATACGCAGTATTTT. Translating gives CASSLGLSSTDTQYF.

This clonotype was detected a few times. The chain joins TRBV6-2 or TRBV6-3 to TRBJ2-7; D remains ambiguous. The V and J ends lost 8 bases and 9 bases respectively, with 23 bases between them. Germline lookup yields CDR1 MNHEY and CDR2 SVGEGT. This CDR3 contains 14 residues. CDR3 nucleotides: TGTGCCAGCCTTACGACGCAGTCCGTCCGCCGGCAGTACTTC. Protein product: CASLTTQSVRRQYF.

The V call is TRBV27, the J call TRBJ2-7; 8 nucleotides align to TRBD2. Trimming cost V 3 bases and J 0 bases; bases outside gene matches: 4. Germline lookup yields CDR1 MNHEY and CDR2 SMNVEV (reference sequence). There are 15 residues in the CDR3. The CDR3 nucleotides read TGTGCCAGCAGTTTGCGGGGGGTCACCTCCTACGAGCAGTACTTC. Protein product: CASSLRGVTSYEQYF.

This clonotype was counted between two and nine times. The chain is built from TRBV12-3 or TRBV12-4 and TRBJ1-1; TRBD1 matches at 7 bases. V trimming: 3 bases; J trimming: 8 bases; junction bases outside the gene matches: 6. The CDR3 sequence is 13 residues long. The CDR3 sequence is CASSFRQGQEAFF. DNA for the CDR3: TGTGCCAGCAGTTTCCGACAGGGCCAAGAAGCTTTCTTT.

This clonotype was found many times. The rearrangement joins TRBV30 to TRBJ1-3; D uncertain. Germline lookup yields CDR1 GTSNPN and CDR2 SVGIG (reference sequence). Trimming took 5 bases from V and 0 from J, leaving 8 bases between them. There are 13 residues in the CDR3. The CDR3, as DNA: TGTGCCTGGGAGGCCCACTCTGGAAACACCATATATTTT. Protein: CAWEAHSGNTIYF. Drawing the rest from reference TRBV30 and TRBJ1-3, the complete variable domain is SQTIHQWPATLVQPVGSPLSLECTVEGTSNPNLYWYRQAAGRGLQLLFYSVGIGQISSEVPQNLSASRPQDRQFILSSKKLLLSDSGFYLCAWEAHSGNTIYFGEGSWLTVV.

This clonotype showed up many times. This chain uses TRBV4-3 with TRBJ1-5, with D uncertain. CDR3 length: 14 amino acids. Germline V CDR1 and CDR2: LGHNA, YSLEER. V lost 0 bases to trimming and J lost 3 bases, with 6 bases between them. CDR3 amino acids: CASSQEGYNQPQHF. The CDR3 nucleotides read TGCGCCAGCAGCCAAGAGGGATACAATCAGCCCCAGCATTTT.

The CDR3 nucleotides are TGTGCCAGCAGTTACCGCGCCTACGAGCAGTACTTC. Its translation: CASSYRAYEQYF. The chain employs TRBV5-6 and TRBJ2-7; D not certain. This CDR3 has 12 amino acids. V lost 5 bases to trimming and J lost 2 bases, with 8 bases between them. Germline-derived CDR1 and CDR2 are SGHDT and YYEEEE.

This clonotype was found many times. The genes are TRBV20-1 and TRBJ2-2, with D possibly TRBD2 on 6 matching bases. Germline CDR1 DFQATT, CDR2 SNEGSKA (reference sequence). The CDR3 spans 15 residues. The V gene lost 3 bases and the J gene lost 3 bases, with 14 bases spanning the gap. CDR3 sequence: CSARRAGSYTGELFF. CDR3 sequence (DNA): TGCAGTGCTAGGCGAGCGGGCTCATACACCGGGGAGCTGTTTTTT.

V is TRBV5-1 and J is TRBJ2-6; perhaps TRBD1 as D (5 bases). Germline assignment: CDR1 SGHRS and CDR2 YFSETQ. Trimming shortened V by 3 bases and J by 3 bases, and 10 bases separated the two germline ends. This CDR3 contains 15 residues. The CDR3: CASSSQGSGANVLTF. The CDR3 DNA follows: TGCGCCAGCAGCTCCCAGGGTAGTGGGGCCAACGTCCTGACTTTC. Based on the CDR3 plus reference TRBV5-1 and TRBJ2-6, the full variable domain is KAGVTQTPRYLIKTRGQQVTLSCSPISGHRSVSWYQQTPGQGLQFLFEYFSETQRNKGNFPGRFSGRQFSNSRSEMNVSTLELGDSALYLCASSSQGSGANVLTFGAGSRLTVL.

Ten or more counts support this clonotype. CDR3: CASSLVGQEGEKLFF. The DNA of the CDR3 is TGCGCCAGCAGCTTGGTTGGACAGGAGGGCGAAAAACTGTTTTTT. The rearrangement uses TRBV5-1 and TRBJ1-4, with 7 bases aligning to TRBD1. Germline CDR1 and CDR2: SGHRS and YFSETQ. The V and J ends lost 0 bases and 8 bases, in that order; junction bases with no gene match: 7. CDR3 length: 15 residues.

This clonotype occurred a few times. The V gene is TRBV11-2, the J gene TRBJ1-1; no definite D call. Germline assignment: CDR1 SGHAT and CDR2 FQNNGV. Deletions cut 0 bases from V and 1 base from J, with 12 bases between. The CDR3 consists of 16 residues. CDR3 loop: CASSLDSARPNTEAFF. The CDR3 nucleotides read TGTGCCAGCAGCTTAGATTCGGCCAGGCCGAACACTGAAGCTTTCTTT.

The CDR3 here is CASSKAGFSVVKNIQYF. DNA of the CDR3: TGTGCCAGCAGCAAGGCGGGGTTCAGCGTAGTCAAAAACATTCAGTACTTC. V usage is TRBV21-1 and J usage is TRBJ2-4. TRBV21-1 is described as a pseudogene. This CDR3 has 17 amino acids.

This clonotype was seen many times. The chain links TRBV29-1 to TRBJ1-1; D gene unclear. The CDR3 is made up of 11 amino acids. Germline CDR1 reads SQVTM; CDR2 reads ANQGSEA. The V gene lost 2 bases and the J gene lost 1 base, with 2 bases spanning the gap. The CDR3 protein is CSVETNTEAFF. The CDR3 DNA sequence: TGCAGCGTTGAAACGAACACTGAAGCTTTCTTT.

The chain couples TRBV7-8 to TRBJ2-1, with TRBD2 matching over 15 bases. The germline V gene encodes CDR1 SGHVS and CDR2 FQNEAQ. The CDR3 extends over 19 amino acids. Trimming at V came to 2 bases and at J to 7 bases, leaving 12 bases not matched to a gene. The chain's CDR3 is CASSLRAGLAGGTENEQFF. The CDR3 nucleotides read TGTGCCAGCAGCTTAAGGGCCGGACTAGCGGGAGGGACTGAGAATGAGCAGTTCTTC.

This clonotype has more than one count but fewer than ten. The chain joins TRBV7-2 to TRBJ2-3; TRBD2 matches at 8 bases. J gave up 5 bases and V 1 base, and 11 bases lay outside the gene matches. The CDR3 spans 17 residues. Germline V CDR1 and CDR2: SGHTA, FQGNSA. In nucleotides, the CDR3 is TGTGCCAGCAGCTTAGTGGGATACGGGAGGGTGGGAGATACGCAGTATTTT. Protein product: CASSLVGYGRVGDTQYF. The full variable domain, completed using reference TRBV7-2 and TRBJ2-3, is GAGVSQSPSNKVTEKGKDVELRCDPISGHTALYWYRQSLGQGLEFLIYFQGNSAPDKSGLPSDRFSAERTGGSVSTLTIQRTQQEDSAVYLCASSLVGYGRVGDTQYFGPGTRLTVL.

The gene calls are TRBV6-2 or TRBV6-3 and TRBJ2-2; 7 bases match TRBD2. V lost 2 bases, J lost 0 bases, and 6 bases stayed unmatched. Germline V CDR1 and CDR2: MNHEY, SVGEGT. The CDR3 is 17 amino acids. The CDR3 nucleotides read TGTGCCAGCAGTTACCCTAGCGGCCACGCGAACACCGGGGAGCTGTTTTTT. Translation: CASSYPSGHANTGELFF.

This clonotype has a count of ten or more. This chain uses TRBV18 with TRBJ1-5, with 7 bases fitting TRBD1. V was clipped by 2 bases and J by 6 bases; unmatched bases: 16. The CDR3 is 18 amino acids. Germline CDR1 reads KGHSH; CDR2 reads LQKENI. CDR3 in amino acids: CASSPNRQGPGRSQPQHF. CDR3 coding DNA: TGTGCCAGCTCACCAAATCGACAGGGACCTGGTAGGAGTCAGCCCCAGCATTTT.

This clonotype has only a few counts. The chain uses TRBV5-5 and TRBJ2-3, with D perhaps matching TRBD1 (6 bases). CDR3 length equals 15 residues. V shed 2 bases and J shed 3 bases, with 13 bases lying between them. Germline V CDR1 and CDR2: SGHKS, YYEKEE (reference sequence). The CDR3 DNA is TGTGCCAGCAGCTTCTCAGGGGTATCGACAGATACGCAGTATTTT. Translated, it gives CASSFSGVSTDTQYF.

This clonotype was counted ten times or more. The rearrangement joins TRBV12-3 or TRBV12-4 to TRBJ2-1; no definite D call. Trimming took 5 bases from V and 7 from J, leaving 6 bases between them. CDR3 length: 11 residues. The CDR3 sequence is CASSPRNEQFF. CDR3 nucleotides: TGTGCCAGCAGTCCGCGTAATGAGCAGTTCTTC.

The table lists this clonotype with many counts. This chain links TRBV12-3 or TRBV12-4 with TRBJ1-3; D ambiguous. V lost 5 bases, J lost 2 bases, and 13 bases lay in between. The CDR3 runs 15 residues. Here the CDR3 DNA reads TGTGCCAGCAGTCTCGACGCGGCGGCTGGAAACACCATATATTTT. Protein: CASSLDAAAGNTIYF.

A few counts support this clonotype. The rearrangement links TRBV29-1 to TRBJ1-3; D is perhaps TRBD1 (6 bases). V dropped 6 bases and J dropped 1 base, with 13 bases sitting between them. Germline-derived CDR1 and CDR2 are SQVTM and ANQGSEA. CDR3 length: 14 amino acids. In nucleotides, the CDR3 is TGCAGCGTGGGGACAACCGTTTCTGGAAACACCATATATTTT. Translating gives CSVGTTVSGNTIYF.

This clonotype came up many times. The V gene is TRBV5-1, the J gene TRBJ2-3, with TRBD1 as a possible D gene (6 bases). The CDR3 is 13 residues long. Trimming took off 3 bases at V and 3 bases at J, with 8 bases between the two ends. The germline CDR1 and CDR2 sequences are SGHRS and YFSETQ. Here the CDR3 reads CASSYGQTDTQYF. As DNA, the CDR3 is TGCGCCAGCAGCTATGGACAGACAGATACGCAGTATTTT.

At least ten counts were recorded for this clonotype. The CDR3 region is CASSQVMNTEAFF. The CDR3 DNA reads TGTGCCAGCAGTCAGGTCATGAACACTGAAGCTTTCTTT. The J gene is TRBJ1-1, the V gene TRBV2; D gene ambiguous. The CDR3 covers 13 residues. The ends were cut back, 5 bases at V and 0 bases at J, with 7 bases in the middle. Germline loops: CDR1 SNHLY, CDR2 FYNNEI.

Regarding this clonotype: One end of the junction is discordant with germline, which a read error may explain. DNA of the CDR3: TGTGTCAGCAGCTTGATTGGCGCAGGGCACGATGGCTACACCTTC. This gives the protein CVSSLIGAGHDGYTF. The chain employs TRBV11-2 and TRBJ1-2; D is perhaps TRBD1 (5 bases). The CDR3 is 15 residues long. Per germline, CDR1 SGHAT and CDR2 FQNNGV.

This clonotype was detected a few times. This CDR3 reads CASSRGPPNEQFF. The CDR3 DNA reads as TGTGCCAGCAGCCGCGGGCCCCCTAATGAGCAGTTCTTC. V is TRBV7-2 and J is TRBJ2-1; TRBD2 might be the D (5 bases). V lost 5 bases and J lost 7, with 12 bases in between. Germline CDR1 is SGHTA and CDR2 is FQGNSA. There are 13 residues in the CDR3.